This TCR beta chain was observed in a study of blood T cells in healthy people across ages. Across the study: Every two T cells gave about one barcoded beta molecule via template switching.

This clonotype was found a few times. This CDR3 region has 14 residues. The V segment lost 3 bases and the J segment 8 bases; nucleotides outside the gene matches: 9. Germline lookup yields CDR1 MDHEN and CDR2 SYDVKM. PCR was performed a second time for roughly 7 to 11 cycles using a sample-barcoded 5' primer and a J-beta primer mix. MiXCR was run by TCRdb on the 5' RACE reads, yielding one entry per CDR3 protein. The sample includes roughly 800,000 distinct CDR3 sequences, approximately 24% of them seen just once. The same data also contributed to another study, on T cells of mothers and their children. Per that paper: Donors comprised a few healthy Caucasian mothers plus their six children.

This chain links TRBV28 with TRBJ1-2, with 7 bases aligning to TRBD1. The sequence was collected from a boy aged 5 to 17 in good health. Sequencing was carried out using blood. CDR3 sequence: CASSLGGQVGGYTF. The CDR3 DNA sequence: TGTGCCAGCAGTTTGGGAGGACAGGTCGGAGGCTACACCTTC.